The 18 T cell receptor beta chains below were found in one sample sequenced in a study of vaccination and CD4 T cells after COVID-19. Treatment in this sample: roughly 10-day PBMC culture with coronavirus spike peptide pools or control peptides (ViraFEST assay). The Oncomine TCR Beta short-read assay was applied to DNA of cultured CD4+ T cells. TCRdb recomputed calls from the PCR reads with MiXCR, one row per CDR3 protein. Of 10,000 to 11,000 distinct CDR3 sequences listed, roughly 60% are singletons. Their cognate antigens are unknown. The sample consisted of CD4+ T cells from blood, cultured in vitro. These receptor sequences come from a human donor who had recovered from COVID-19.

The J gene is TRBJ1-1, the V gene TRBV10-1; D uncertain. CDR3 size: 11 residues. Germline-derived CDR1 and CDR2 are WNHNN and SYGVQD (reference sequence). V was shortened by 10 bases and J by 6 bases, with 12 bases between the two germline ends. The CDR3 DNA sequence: TGCGCCAAGGCACCAAACCCTGAAGCTTTCTTT. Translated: CAKAPNPEAFF.

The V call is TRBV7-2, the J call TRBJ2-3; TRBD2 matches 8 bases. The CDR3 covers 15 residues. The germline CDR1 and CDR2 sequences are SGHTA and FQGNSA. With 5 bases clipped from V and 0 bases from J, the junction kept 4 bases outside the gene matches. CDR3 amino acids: CASSLSGTSTDTQYF. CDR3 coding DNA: TGTGCCAGCAGCCTTAGCGGGACTAGCACAGATACGCAGTATTTT.

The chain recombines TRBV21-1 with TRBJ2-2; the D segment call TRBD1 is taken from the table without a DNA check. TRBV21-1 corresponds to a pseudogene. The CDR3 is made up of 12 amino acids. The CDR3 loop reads CAQTPQTGELFF. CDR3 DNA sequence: TGTGCGCAAACCCCCCAAACCGGGGAGCTGTTTTTT.

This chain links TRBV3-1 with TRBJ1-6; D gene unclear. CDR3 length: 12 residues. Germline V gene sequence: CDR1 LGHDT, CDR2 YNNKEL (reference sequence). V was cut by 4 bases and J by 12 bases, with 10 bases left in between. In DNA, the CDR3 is TGTGCCAGCAGCCTCGGACTGAAACCCCTCCACTTT. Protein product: CASSLGLKPLHF.

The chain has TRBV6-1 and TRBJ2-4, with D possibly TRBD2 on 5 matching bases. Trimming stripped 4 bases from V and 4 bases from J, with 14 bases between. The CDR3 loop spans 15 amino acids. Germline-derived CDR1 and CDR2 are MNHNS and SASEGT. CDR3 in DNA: TGTGCCAGCAGTGGGACTGGACTGGGGAAAAACATTCAGTACTTC. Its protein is CASSGTGLGKNIQYF.

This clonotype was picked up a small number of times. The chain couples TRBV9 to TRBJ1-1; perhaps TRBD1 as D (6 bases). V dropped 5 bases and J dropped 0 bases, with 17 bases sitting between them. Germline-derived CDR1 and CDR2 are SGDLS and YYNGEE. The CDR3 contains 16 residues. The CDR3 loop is CASSALMGHLNTEAFF. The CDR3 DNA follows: TGTGCCAGCAGTGCCCTGATGGGACATTTGAACACTGAAGCTTTCTTT. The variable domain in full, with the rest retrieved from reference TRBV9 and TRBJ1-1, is DSGVTQTPKHLITATGQRVTLRCSPRSGDLSVYWYQQSLDQGLQFLIQYYNGEERAKGNILERFSAQQFPDLHSELNLSSLELGDSALYFCASSALMGHLNTEAFFGQGTRLTVV.

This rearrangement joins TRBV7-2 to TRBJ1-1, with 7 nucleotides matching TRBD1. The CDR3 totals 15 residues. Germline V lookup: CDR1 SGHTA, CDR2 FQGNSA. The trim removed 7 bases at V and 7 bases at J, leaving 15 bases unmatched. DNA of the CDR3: TGTGCCAGCACAGGGGGTCGACAGGGCTGGAATGAAGCTTTCTTT. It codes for CASTGGRQGWNEAFF.

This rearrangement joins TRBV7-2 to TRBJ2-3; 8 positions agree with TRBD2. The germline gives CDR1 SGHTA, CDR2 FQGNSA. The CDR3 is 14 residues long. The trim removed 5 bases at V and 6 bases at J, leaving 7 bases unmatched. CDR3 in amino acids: CASSLGLAGDTQYF. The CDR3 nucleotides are TGTGCCAGCAGCCTAGGATTAGCGGGGGATACGCAGTATTTT.

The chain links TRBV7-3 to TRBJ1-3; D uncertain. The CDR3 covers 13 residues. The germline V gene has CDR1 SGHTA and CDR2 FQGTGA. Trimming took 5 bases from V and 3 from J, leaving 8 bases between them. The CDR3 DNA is TGTGCCAGCAGCCCCCCAGGTGGAAACACCATATATTTT. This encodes CASSPPGGNTIYF.

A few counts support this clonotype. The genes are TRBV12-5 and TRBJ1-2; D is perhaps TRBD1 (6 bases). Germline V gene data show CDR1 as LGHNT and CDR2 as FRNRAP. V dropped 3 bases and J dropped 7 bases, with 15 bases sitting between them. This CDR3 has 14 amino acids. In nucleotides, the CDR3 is TGTGCTAGTGGTTTCTCTGGGGGGCTTAGTGGCTACACCTTC. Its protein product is CASGFSGGLSGYTF.

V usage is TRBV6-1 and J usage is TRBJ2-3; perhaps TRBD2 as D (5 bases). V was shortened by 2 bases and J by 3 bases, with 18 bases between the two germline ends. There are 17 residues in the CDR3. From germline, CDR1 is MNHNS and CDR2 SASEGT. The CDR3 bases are TGTGCCAGCAGTGAATCTGGGAGTAGTAGCCTGACAGATACGCAGTATTTT. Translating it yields CASSESGSSSLTDTQYF.

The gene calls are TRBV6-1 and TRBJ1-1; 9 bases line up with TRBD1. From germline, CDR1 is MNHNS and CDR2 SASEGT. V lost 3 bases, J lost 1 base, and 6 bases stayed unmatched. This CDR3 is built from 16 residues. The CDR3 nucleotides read TGTGCCAGCAGTGATCGACCGGGACAGGGGAACACTGAAGCTTTCTTT. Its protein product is CASSDRPGQGNTEAFF.

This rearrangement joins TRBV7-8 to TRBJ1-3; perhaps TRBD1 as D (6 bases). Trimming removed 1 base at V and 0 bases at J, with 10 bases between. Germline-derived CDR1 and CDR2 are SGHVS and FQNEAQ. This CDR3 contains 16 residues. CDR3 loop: CASSLEGGGSGNTIYF. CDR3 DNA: TGTGCCAGCAGCTTAGAGGGGGGCGGCTCTGGAAACACCATATATTTT.

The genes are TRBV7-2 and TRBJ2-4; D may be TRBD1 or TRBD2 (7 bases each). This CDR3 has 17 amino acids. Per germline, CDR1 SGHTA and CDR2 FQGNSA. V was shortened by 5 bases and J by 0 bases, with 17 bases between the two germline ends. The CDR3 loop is CASSAQGGNRAKNIQYF. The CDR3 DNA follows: TGTGCCAGCAGCGCGCAGGGGGGGAACCGAGCCAAAAACATTCAGTACTTC.

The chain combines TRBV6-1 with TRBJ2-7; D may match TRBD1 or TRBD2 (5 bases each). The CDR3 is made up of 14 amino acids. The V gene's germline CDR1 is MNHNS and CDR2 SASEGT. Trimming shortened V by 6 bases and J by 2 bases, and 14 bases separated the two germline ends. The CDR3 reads CASRRGTGPYEQYF. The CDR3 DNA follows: TGTGCCAGCAGGAGGGGTACAGGCCCCTACGAGCAGTACTTC.

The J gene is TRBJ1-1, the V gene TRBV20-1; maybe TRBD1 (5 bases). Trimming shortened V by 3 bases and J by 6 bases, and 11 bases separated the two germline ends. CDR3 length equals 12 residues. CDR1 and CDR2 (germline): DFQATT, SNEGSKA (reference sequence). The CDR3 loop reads CSARSLRAEAFF. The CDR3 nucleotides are TGCAGTGCTAGGTCCCTCAGGGCTGAAGCTTTCTTT.

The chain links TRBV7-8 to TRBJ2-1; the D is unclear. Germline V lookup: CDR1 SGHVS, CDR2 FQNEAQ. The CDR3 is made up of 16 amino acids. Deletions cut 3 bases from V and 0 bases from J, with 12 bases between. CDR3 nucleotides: TGTGCCAGCAGCTTTAGCTCCGGAAGCTCCTACAATGAGCAGTTCTTC. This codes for CASSFSSGSSYNEQFF.

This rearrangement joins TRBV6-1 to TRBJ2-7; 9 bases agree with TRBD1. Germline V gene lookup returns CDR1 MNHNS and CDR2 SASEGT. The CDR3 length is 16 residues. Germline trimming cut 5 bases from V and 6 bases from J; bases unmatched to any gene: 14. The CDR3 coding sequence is TGTGCCAGCAGTCTCGCCGTATGGGGACAGGGACGCGAGCAGTACTTC. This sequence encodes CASSLAVWGQGREQYF.